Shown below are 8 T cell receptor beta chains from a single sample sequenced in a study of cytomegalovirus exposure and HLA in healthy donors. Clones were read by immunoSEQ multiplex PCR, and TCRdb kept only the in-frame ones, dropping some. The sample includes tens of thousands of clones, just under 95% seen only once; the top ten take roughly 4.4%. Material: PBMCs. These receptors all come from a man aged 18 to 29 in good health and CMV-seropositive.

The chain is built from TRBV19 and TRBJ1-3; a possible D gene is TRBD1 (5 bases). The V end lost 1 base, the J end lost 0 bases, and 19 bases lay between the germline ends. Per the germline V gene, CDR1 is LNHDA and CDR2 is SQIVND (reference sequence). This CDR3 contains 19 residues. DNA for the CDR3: TGTGCCAGTAGTATAGGTCCAAGGAGGGGCGTGTACTCTGGAAACACCATATATTTT. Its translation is CASSIGPRRGVYSGNTIYF.

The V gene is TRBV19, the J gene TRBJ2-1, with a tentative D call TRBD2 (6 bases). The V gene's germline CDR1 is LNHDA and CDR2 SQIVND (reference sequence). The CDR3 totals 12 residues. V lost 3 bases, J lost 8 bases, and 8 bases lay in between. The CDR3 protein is CASSIWGDEQFF. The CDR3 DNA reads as TGTGCCAGTAGTATTTGGGGGGATGAGCAGTTCTTC.

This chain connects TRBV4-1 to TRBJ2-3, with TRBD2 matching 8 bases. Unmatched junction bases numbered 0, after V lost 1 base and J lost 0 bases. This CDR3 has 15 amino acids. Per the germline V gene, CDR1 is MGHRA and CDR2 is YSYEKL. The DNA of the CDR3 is TGCGCCAGCAGCCAAGCGGGGGGGAGCACAGATACGCAGTATTTT. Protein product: CASSQAGGSTDTQYF.

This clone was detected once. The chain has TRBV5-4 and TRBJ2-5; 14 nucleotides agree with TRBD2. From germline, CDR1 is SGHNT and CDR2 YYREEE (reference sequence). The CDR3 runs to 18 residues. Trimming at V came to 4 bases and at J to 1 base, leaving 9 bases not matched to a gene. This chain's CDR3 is CASSKTSGGALPQETQYF. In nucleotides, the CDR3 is TGTGCCAGCAGCAAGACTAGCGGGGGGGCCCTACCCCAAGAGACCCAGTACTTC.

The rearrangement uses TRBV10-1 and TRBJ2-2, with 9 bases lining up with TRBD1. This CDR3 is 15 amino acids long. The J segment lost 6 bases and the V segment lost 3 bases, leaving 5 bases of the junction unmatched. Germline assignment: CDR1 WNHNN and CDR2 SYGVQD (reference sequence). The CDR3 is CASSELGQGSGELFF. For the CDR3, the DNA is TGCGCCAGCAGTGAATTGGGACAGGGATCCGGGGAGCTGTTTTTT.

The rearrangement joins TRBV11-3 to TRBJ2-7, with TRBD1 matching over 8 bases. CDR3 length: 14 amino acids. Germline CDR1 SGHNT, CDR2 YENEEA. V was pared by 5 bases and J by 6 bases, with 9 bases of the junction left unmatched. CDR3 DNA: TGTGCCAGCAGCCTCCTGTCGACAGGGGTCGAGCAGTACTTC. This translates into CASSLLSTGVEQYF.

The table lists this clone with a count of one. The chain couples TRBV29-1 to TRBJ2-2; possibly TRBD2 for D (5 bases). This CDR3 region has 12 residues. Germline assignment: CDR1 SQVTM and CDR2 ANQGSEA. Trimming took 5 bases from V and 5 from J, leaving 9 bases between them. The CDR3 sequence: CSVRENTGELFF. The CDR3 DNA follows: TGCAGCGTTCGGGAAAATACCGGGGAGCTGTTTTTT.

This chain's CDR3 is CASSLGIIETQYF. CDR3 coding DNA: TGTGCCAGCAGCTTGGGTATTATAGAGACCCAGTACTTC. J is TRBJ2-5 and V is TRBV5-6; no clear D gene. CDR1 and CDR2 (germline): SGHDT, YYEEEE. The CDR3 is made up of 13 amino acids. The V end lost 0 bases, the J end lost 4 bases, and 7 bases lay between the germline ends. Complete variable domain (other parts from reference TRBV5-6 and TRBJ2-5): DAGVTQSPTHLIKTRGQQVTLRCSPKSGHDTVSWYQQALGQGPQFIFQYYEEEERQRGNFPDRFSGHQFPNYSSELNVNALLLGDSALYLCASSLGIIETQYFGPGTRLLVL.